These 18 T cell receptor beta chains came from one sample sequenced in a study of blood T cell repertoires in COVID-19. Sequencing was performed with immunoSEQ multiplex PCR; in TCRdb, only in-frame clones are kept and a portion is missing. Of approximately 67,000 clones in the sample, 82% were seen once. The specimen sequenced was peripheral blood. These receptors were collected from a man between 60 and 70 years old with acute or convalescent COVID-19.

V gene TRBV19 combines with J gene TRBJ2-7, with a weak D call TRBD1 (6 bases). From germline, CDR1 is LNHDA and CDR2 SQIVND (reference sequence). This CDR3 has 13 residues. V dropped 6 bases and J dropped 5 bases, with 14 bases sitting between them. CDR3 bases: TGTGCCAGTAGAATCCCAGGGGCCCACGAGCAGTACTTC. As protein: CASRIPGAHEQYF.

The CDR3 DNA reads TGTGCCAGCAGCTTGGAAGGACAGCCAGGGGGTGAAGCTTTCTTT. It encodes CASSLEGQPGGEAFF. The rearrangement joins TRBV5-6 to TRBJ1-1, with 7 bases identical to TRBD1. Germline V gives CDR1 SGHDT, CDR2 YYEEEE. The CDR3 spans 15 residues. The V gene end was trimmed by 0 bases and the J gene end by 7 bases; junction bases not matched to a gene: 9.

The rearrangement uses TRBV20-1 and TRBJ2-3; 8 bases agree with TRBD1. The germline CDR1 and CDR2 sequences are DFQATT and SNEGSKA (reference sequence). The length of the CDR3 is 18 residues. After removal of 3 bases from V and 3 bases from J, the junction contained 17 bases not matched to a gene. The CDR3 region has the DNA TGCAGTGCTAGTGCGTACGGACAGGGCTTATGGGGGACAGATACGCAGTATTTT. Its translation: CSASAYGQGLWGTDTQYF.

The chain is built from TRBV6-5 and TRBJ2-5; D is perhaps TRBD2 (6 bases). Germline lookup yields CDR1 MNHEY and CDR2 SVGAGI. V was trimmed by 5 bases and J by 5 bases, leaving 9 bases between them. This CDR3 spans 12 amino acids. As DNA, the CDR3 is TGTGCCAGCAGTCGACTAGACGAGACCCAGTACTTC. The encoded protein is CASSRLDETQYF.

This clone was seen once. This CDR3 is CASRPRVQETQYF. The CDR3 DNA reads as TGTGCCAGCAGGCCGAGGGTTCAAGAGACCCAGTACTTC. The rearrangement uses TRBV5-8 and TRBJ2-5; D might be TRBD2 (5 bases). The CDR3 consists of 13 residues. Germline V lookup: CDR1 SGHTS, CDR2 YDEGEE. V dropped 5 bases and J dropped 2 bases, with 10 bases sitting between them.

This clone was seen more than once but under ten times. The chain recombines TRBV5-1 with TRBJ2-1, with 12 bases matching TRBD1. Trimming at V came to 4 bases and at J to 6 bases, leaving 5 bases not matched to a gene. CDR1 is SGHRS and CDR2 is YFSETQ in the germline V gene. This CDR3 is 15 amino acids long. The CDR3 loop reads CASSGGQGAFNEQFF. In nucleotides, the CDR3 is TGCGCCAGCAGCGGGGGACAGGGGGCTTTCAATGAGCAGTTCTTC.

This rearrangement joins TRBV5-4 to TRBJ2-3, with TRBD2 matching over 8 bases. The CDR3 extends over 15 amino acids. The J segment lost 2 bases and the V segment lost 2 bases, leaving 4 bases of the junction unmatched. Germline values: CDR1 SGHNT, CDR2 YYREEE (reference sequence). DNA of the CDR3: TGTGCCAGCAGCTTCCCAGCGGGGGACACAGATACGCAGTATTTT. Amino acid sequence: CASSFPAGDTDTQYF.

V gene TRBV7-2 combines with J gene TRBJ1-6; 9 nucleotides match TRBD1. V shed 3 bases, J shed 10 bases, and the junction held 4 bases outside the gene matches. Germline CDR1 and CDR2: SGHTA and FQGNSA. This CDR3 is built from 14 residues. The CDR3 is CASSLDRGGSPLHF. CDR3 sequence (DNA): TGTGCCAGCAGCTTGGACAGGGGAGGATCACCCCTCCACTTT.

In its sample, this clone was seen once. The rearrangement links TRBV29-1 to TRBJ2-7; tentative D call: TRBD1 (7 bases). The CDR3 contains 13 residues. The V gene's germline CDR1 is SQVTM and CDR2 ANQGSEA. V shed 3 bases and J shed 4 bases, with 13 bases lying between them. CDR3 sequence reads: CSVEGGQMYEQYF. The CDR3 nucleotides are TGCAGCGTTGAGGGGGGACAGATGTACGAGCAGTACTTC.

The gene calls are TRBV20-1 and TRBJ1-1, with a weak D call TRBD1 (5 bases). The CDR3 is made up of 11 amino acids. V was pared by 8 bases and J by 3 bases, with 10 bases between. CDR1 and CDR2 (germline): DFQATT, SNEGSKA (reference sequence). The CDR3 DNA reads TGCAGTATTGGGGCGGACACTGAAGCTTTCTTT. This translates into CSIGADTEAFF.

The CDR3 sequence: CASSFLRGKSTDTQYF. The CDR3 coding sequence is TGTGCCAGCAGTTTTCTCAGGGGGAAGAGCACAGATACGCAGTATTTT. V usage is TRBV6-5 and J usage is TRBJ2-3, with TRBD1 matching 7 bases. The junction had 7 bases not matched to a gene; V was cut back by 4 bases and J by 0 bases. CDR1 MNHEY and CDR2 SVGAGI come from the germline V gene. There are 16 residues in the CDR3.

Only one count was recorded for this clone. The chain carries TRBV4-1 and TRBJ2-1; no firm D call. Germline V gene data show CDR1 as MGHRA and CDR2 as YSYEKL. V was pared by 4 bases and J by 5 bases, with 15 bases between. The CDR3 is made up of 15 amino acids. The CDR3 region has the DNA TGCGCCAGCAGCCCGGTCCCCCGAAGAAACAATGAGCAGTTCTTC. Translation: CASSPVPRRNNEQFF.

This chain connects TRBV6-4 to TRBJ2-1; 7 bases agree with TRBD1. Germline trimming cut 4 bases from V and 12 bases from J; bases unmatched to any gene: 9. CDR1 is MRHNA, CDR2 SNTAGT, per germline. The CDR3 runs 13 residues. Here the CDR3 DNA reads TGTGCCAGCAGTGGGGAACAGGGGTTTGGGCAGTTCTTC. It encodes CASSGEQGFGQFF.

This chain's CDR3 is CASSHERRPTDTQYF. The CDR3 DNA reads as TGCGCCAGCAGCCATGAAAGGAGACCCACAGATACGCAGTATTTT. The gene calls are TRBV4-1 and TRBJ2-3; D is unclear. This CDR3 has 15 residues. Germline loops: CDR1 MGHRA, CDR2 YSYEKL. With 3 bases removed from V and 2 bases from J, the gap between germline ends came to 12 bases.

This rearrangement joins TRBV6-2 or TRBV6-3 to TRBJ2-5; TRBD2 aligns across 9 bases. Trimming at V came to 2 bases and at J to 5 bases, leaving 12 bases not matched to a gene. The CDR3 spans 17 residues. Germline loops: CDR1 MNHEY, CDR2 SVGEGT. CDR3 DNA sequence: TGTGCCAGCAGTTACGGAAACTTAGCGGGGGCAGGGGAGACCCAGTACTTC. Its protein product is CASSYGNLAGAGETQYF.

The chain uses TRBV29-1 and TRBJ1-3; D call uncertain. This CDR3 spans 13 amino acids. CDR1 and CDR2 (germline): SQVTM, ANQGSEA. The V end lost 3 bases, the J end lost 4 bases, and 10 bases lay between the germline ends. CDR3 sequence (DNA): TGCAGCGTTGACGGAGGACGCGGAAACACCATATATTTT. This sequence encodes CSVDGGRGNTIYF.

The chain joins TRBV4-2 to TRBJ2-4, with 9 bases identical to TRBD2. Trimming at V came to 0 bases and at J to 1 base, leaving 7 bases not matched to a gene. CDR1 and CDR2 from the germline V gene are LGHNA and YNFKEQ. CDR3 length: 18 amino acids. The CDR3 protein is CASSQDTRGGPAKNIQYF. The CDR3 nucleotides are TGTGCCAGCAGCCAAGACACGCGGGGGGGGCCGGCCAAAAACATTCAGTACTTC.

The rearrangement uses TRBV11-2 and TRBJ2-3; 7 nucleotides match TRBD1. The CDR3 extends over 15 amino acids. Germline V CDR1 and CDR2: SGHAT, FQNNGV. With V trimmed by 5 bases and J by 2 bases, 7 bases remained unmatched. The CDR3 region has the DNA TGTGCCAGCAGCCCCGAGGGGGCATACACAGATACGCAGTATTTT. It codes for CASSPEGAYTDTQYF.